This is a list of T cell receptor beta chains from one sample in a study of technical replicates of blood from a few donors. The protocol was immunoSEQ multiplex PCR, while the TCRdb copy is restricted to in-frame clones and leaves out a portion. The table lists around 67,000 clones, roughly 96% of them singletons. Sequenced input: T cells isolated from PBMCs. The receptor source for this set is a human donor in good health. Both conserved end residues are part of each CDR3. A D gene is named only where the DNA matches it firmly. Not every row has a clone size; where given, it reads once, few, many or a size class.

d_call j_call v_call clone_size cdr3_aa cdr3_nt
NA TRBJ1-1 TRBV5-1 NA CASSSEGNVGDTEAFF TGCGCCAGCAGCTCGGAGGGAAACGTCGGGGACACTGAAGCTTTCTTT
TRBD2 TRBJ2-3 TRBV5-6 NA CASSLEGGGARSDTQYF TGTGCCAGCAGCTTGGAAGGCGGGGGGGCCAGGTCAGATACGCAGTATTTT
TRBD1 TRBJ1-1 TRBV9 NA CASSASRQGTLEAFF TGTGCCAGCAGCGCCTCCAGACAGGGAACACTTGAAGCTTTCTTT
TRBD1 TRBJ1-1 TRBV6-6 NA CASSPWTGGTEAFF TGTGCCAGCAGCCCTTGGACAGGGGGCACTGAAGCTTTCTTT
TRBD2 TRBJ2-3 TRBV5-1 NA CASSSPGLAGSNTQYF TGCGCCAGCAGCTCTCCGGGACTAGCGGGCTCTAATACGCAGTATTTT
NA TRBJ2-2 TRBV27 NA CASSSRREGNTGELFF TGTGCCAGCAGTTCCCGCAGGGAAGGGAACACCGGGGAGCTGTTTTTT
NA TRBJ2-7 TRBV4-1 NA CASSHLNPGGYEQYF TGCGCCAGCAGCCACTTAAATCCAGGTGGCTACGAGCAGTACTTC
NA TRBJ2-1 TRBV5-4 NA CASSLGGSWQFF TGTGCCAGCAGCTTGGGAGGGAGCTGGCAGTTCTTC
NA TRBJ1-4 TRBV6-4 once CASSVISFLKGGREKLFF TGTGCCAGCAGTGTCATAAGCTTCCTCAAGGGAGGGCGTGAAAAACTGTTTTTT
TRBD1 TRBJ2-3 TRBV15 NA CATTWDRGTDTQYF TGTGCCACCACCTGGGACAGGGGGACAGATACGCAGTATTTT
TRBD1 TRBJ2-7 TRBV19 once CASSLRTGVHEQYF TGTGCCAGTAGTCTCAGGACAGGGGTCCACGAGCAGTACTTC
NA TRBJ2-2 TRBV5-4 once CASSSMNSLLAAAGELFF TGTGCCAGCAGCTCCATGAACTCACTCTTGGCGGCGGCCGGGGAGCTGTTTTTT
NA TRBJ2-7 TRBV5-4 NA CASSAEAEIYEQYF TGTGCCAGCAGCGCCGAAGCGGAAATCTACGAGCAGTACTTC
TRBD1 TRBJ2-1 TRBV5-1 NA CASSFGTAENNEQFF TGCGCCAGCAGCTTCGGGACAGCCGAAAACAATGAGCAGTTCTTC
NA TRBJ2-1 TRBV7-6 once CASSLGQGLSYNEQFF TGTGCCAGCAGCTTAGGGCAGGGCCTCTCCTACAATGAGCAGTTCTTC
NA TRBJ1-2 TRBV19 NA CASSLQAGGADYGYTF TGTGCCAGTAGTTTGCAGGCGGGGGGCGCGGATTATGGCTACACCTTC
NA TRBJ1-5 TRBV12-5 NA CASGLTGNQPQHF TGTGCTAGTGGTTTGACCGGTAATCAGCCCCAGCATTTT
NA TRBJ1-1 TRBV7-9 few CASSYGGSEAFF TGTGCCAGCAGCTACGGGGGAAGTGAAGCTTTCTTT
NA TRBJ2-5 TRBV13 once CASSSSTRLIRETQYF TGTGCCAGCAGCTCATCCACCCGTTTAATTAGAGAGACCCAGTACTTC
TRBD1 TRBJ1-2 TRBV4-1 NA CASSQVGTGNYGYTF TGCGCCAGCAGCCAAGTCGGGACAGGGAACTATGGCTACACCTTC
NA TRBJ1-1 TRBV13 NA CASRTTSMNTEAFF TGTGCCAGCAGGACGACAAGCATGAACACTGAAGCTTTCTTT
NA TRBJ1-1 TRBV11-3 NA CASSFRLRGAPEAFF TGTGCCAGCAGCTTTAGGCTAAGAGGTGCGCCAGAAGCTTTCTTT
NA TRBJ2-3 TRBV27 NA CASSLSVGTDTQYF TGTGCCAGCAGTTTATCTGTCGGCACAGATACGCAGTATTTT
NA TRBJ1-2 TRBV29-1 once CSVPGGHHLRGYTF TGCAGCGTCCCGGGAGGACATCACCTGAGGGGCTACACCTTC
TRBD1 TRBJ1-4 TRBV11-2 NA CASSLGQGAEKLFF TGTGCCAGCAGCTTGGGACAGGGGGCCGAAAAACTGTTTTTT
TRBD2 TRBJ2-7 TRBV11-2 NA CASSAGLAGWYEQYF TGTGCCAGCAGCGCCGGACTAGCGGGGTGGTACGAGCAGTACTTC
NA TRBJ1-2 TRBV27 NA CASSLSGTPDYGYTF TGTGCCAGCAGTTTATCAGGGACACCGGACTATGGCTACACCTTC
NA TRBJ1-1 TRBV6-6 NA CASRVGGFHMNTEAFF TGTGCCAGCAGAGTGGGCGGGTTCCACATGAACACTGAAGCTTTCTTT
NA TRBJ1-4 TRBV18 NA CASSPPGLAWSLFF TGTGCCAGCTCACCACCTGGGTTGGCCTGGAGTCTGTTTTTT
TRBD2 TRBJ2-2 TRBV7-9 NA CASSSLAGGNTGELFF TGTGCCAGCAGCTCCCTAGCGGGAGGGAACACCGGGGAGCTGTTTTTT
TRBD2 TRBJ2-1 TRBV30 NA CAWSVLWSSGGPSFYNEQFF TGTGCCTGGAGTGTACTTTGGTCTAGCGGGGGGCCCTCCTTCTACAATGAGCAGTTCTTC
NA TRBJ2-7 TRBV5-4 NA CASSSLLGNNYEQYF TGTGCCAGCAGCTCCCTCCTCGGGAACAACTACGAGCAGTACTTC
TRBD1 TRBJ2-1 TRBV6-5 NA CAARHSGTGRDEQFF TGTGCCGCGAGACATTCCGGGACAGGAAGGGATGAGCAGTTCTTC
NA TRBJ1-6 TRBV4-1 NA CASSPSDSPPLHF TGCGCCAGCAGCCCCTCGGACTCCCCACCCCTCCACTTT
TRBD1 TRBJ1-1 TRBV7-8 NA CASTITAGQEFPAIPSMVEAFF TGTGCCAGCACGATCACCGCTGGACAGGAATTCCCCGCTATCCCCTCGATGGTTGAAGCTTTCTTT
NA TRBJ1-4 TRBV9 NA CASSVDSGWTNEKLFF TGTGCCAGCAGCGTAGACTCAGGGTGGACTAATGAAAAACTGTTTTTT
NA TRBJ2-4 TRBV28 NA CASRRGGSKNIQYF TGTGCCAGCAGACGCGGGGGCAGCAAAAACATTCAGTACTTC
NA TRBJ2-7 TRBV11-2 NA CASRSYQGRVPHEQYF TGTGCCAGCAGATCATACCAGGGGCGAGTTCCCCACGAGCAGTACTTC
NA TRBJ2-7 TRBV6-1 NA CASSESPQQGYYEQYF TGTGCCAGCAGTGAGTCCCCACAACAGGGCTACTACGAGCAGTACTTC
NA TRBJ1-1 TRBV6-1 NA CASSVGAAGAFF TGTGCCAGCAGTGTAGGCGCGGCTGGGGCTTTCTTT
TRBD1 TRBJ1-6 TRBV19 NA CASSTGQGHSPLHF TGTGCCAGTAGTACGGGACAGGGCCATTCACCCCTCCACTTT
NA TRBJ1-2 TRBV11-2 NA CASSLATEYYGYTF TGTGCCAGCAGCTTAGCGACAGAATACTATGGCTACACCTTC
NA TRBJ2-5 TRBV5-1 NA CASSRSLEGQETQYF TGCGCCAGCAGCAGATCCCTTGAGGGACAAGAGACCCAGTACTTC
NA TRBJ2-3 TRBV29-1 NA CSVIWADTQYF TGCAGCGTTATCTGGGCCGATACGCAGTATTTT
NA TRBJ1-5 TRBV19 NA CASSIDFGQGINQPQHF TGTGCCAGTAGTATAGATTTCGGCCAGGGTATCAATCAGCCCCAGCATTTT
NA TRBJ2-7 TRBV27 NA CASSLSSHYEQYF TGTGCCAGCAGTTTATCGTCCCACTACGAGCAGTACTTC
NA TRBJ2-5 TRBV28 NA CASSSYPSSASPWAETQYF TGTGCCAGCAGTTCTTACCCCTCCTCAGCTTCACCTTGGGCGGAGACCCAGTACTTC
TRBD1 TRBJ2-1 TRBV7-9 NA CASSSPDREVDNEQFF TGTGCCAGCAGCTCCCCGGACAGGGAGGTCGACAATGAGCAGTTCTTC
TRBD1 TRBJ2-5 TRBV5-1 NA CASRLRTGNQETQYF TGCGCCAGCAGACTTAGGACAGGAAACCAAGAGACCCAGTACTTC
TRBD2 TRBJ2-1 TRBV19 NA CASSQVAGGYNEQFF TGTGCCAGTAGTCAAGTAGCGGGAGGTTACAATGAGCAGTTCTTC
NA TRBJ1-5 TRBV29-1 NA CSVSWTFDSNQPQHF TGCAGCGTAAGTTGGACATTTGATAGCAATCAGCCCCAGCATTTT
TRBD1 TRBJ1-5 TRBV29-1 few CSAGQGGNQPQHF TGCAGCGCTGGACAGGGAGGCAATCAGCCCCAGCATTTT